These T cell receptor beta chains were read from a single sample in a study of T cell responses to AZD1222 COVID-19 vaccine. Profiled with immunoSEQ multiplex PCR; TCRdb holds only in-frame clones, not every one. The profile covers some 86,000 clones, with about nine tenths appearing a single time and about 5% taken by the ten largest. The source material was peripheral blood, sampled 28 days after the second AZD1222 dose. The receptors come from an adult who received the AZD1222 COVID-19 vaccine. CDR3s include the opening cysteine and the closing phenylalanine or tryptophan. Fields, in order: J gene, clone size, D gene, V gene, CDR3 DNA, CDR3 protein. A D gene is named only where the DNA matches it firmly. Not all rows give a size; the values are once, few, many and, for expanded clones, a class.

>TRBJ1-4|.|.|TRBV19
TGTGCCAGTAGTGCACCGAATAGAGAAAAACTGTTTTTT
CASSAPNREKLFF
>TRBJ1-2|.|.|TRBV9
TGTGCCAGCAGCGCGGGGGGCCATGGCTACACCTTC
CASSAGGHGYTF
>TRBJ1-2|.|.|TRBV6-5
TGTGCCAGCACCCGAAGCGGCACCATCTATGGCTACACCTTC
CASTRSGTIYGYTF
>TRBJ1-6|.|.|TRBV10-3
TGTGCCATCAGTTCCTCTTTGGCGCCACCCCTCCACTTT
CAISSSLAPPLHF
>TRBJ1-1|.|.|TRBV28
TGTGCCAGCCCCGCGCCGGGGTCCTACAACCAAGCTTTCTTT
CASPAPGSYNQAFF
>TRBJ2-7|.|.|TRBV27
TGTGCCAGCAGTTTGGGACTGTATAACGAGCAGTACTTC
CASSLGLYNEQYF
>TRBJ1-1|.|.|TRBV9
TGTGCCAGCAGCGTAGTTGATTCAGGGAACACTGAAGCTTTCTTT
CASSVVDSGNTEAFF
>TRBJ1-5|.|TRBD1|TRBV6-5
TGTGCCAGCAACAACAGGGGAGATCAGCCCCAGCATTTT
CASNNRGDQPQHF
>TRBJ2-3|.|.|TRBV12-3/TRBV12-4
TGTGCCAGCAGTTTGACAGGCACAGATACGCAGTATTTT
CASSLTGTDTQYF
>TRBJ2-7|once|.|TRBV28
TGTGCCAGCAGTTTGGGTGGGGCCATCTCCTACGAGCAGTACTTC
CASSLGGAISYEQYF
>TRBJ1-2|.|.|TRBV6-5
TGTGCCAGCAGTTACTCGGTCTGGGGGGCGCGTCGAGGCTACACCTTC
CASSYSVWGARRGYTF
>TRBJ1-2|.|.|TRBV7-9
TGTGCCAGCAGCTTAATCAACTATGGCTACACCTTC
CASSLINYGYTF
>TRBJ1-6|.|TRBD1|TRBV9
TGTGCCAGCAGCGTAGGTCAGGGACAGTCTTATAATTCACCCCTCCACTTT
CASSVGQGQSYNSPLHF
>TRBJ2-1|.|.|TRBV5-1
TGCGCCAGCAGCTCCGGCCGACGGGACAATGAGCAGTTCTTC
CASSSGRRDNEQFF
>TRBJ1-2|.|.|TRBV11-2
TGTGCCAGCAGCTTTGCTGTTGGCTACACCTTC
CASSFAVGYTF